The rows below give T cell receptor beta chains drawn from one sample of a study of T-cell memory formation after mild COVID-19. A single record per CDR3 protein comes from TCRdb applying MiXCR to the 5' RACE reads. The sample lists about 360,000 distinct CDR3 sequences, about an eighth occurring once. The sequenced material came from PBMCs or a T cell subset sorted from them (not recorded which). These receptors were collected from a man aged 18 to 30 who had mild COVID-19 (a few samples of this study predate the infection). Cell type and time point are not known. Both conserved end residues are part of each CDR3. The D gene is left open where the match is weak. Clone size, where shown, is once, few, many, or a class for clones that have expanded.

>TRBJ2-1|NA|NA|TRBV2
TGTGCCAGCAGTGAAGCCGGGAACAATGAGCAGTTCTTC
CASSEAGNNEQFF
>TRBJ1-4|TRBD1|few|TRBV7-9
TGTGCCAGCAGCGACCCAGGGGGGGATGAAAAACTGTTTTTT
CASSDPGGDEKLFF
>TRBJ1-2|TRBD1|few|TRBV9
TGTGCCAGCAGCTACCGGACAGGGGATTCCTATGGCTACACCTTC
CASSYRTGDSYGYTF
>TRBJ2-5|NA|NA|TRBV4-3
TGCGCCAGCAGCCCTCTAGCTGGCTCGGAGACCCAGTACTTC
CASSPLAGSETQYF
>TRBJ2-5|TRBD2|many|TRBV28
TGTGCCAGCAGTGGATACGGGACTAGCGGATTACAAGAGACCCAGTACTTC
CASSGYGTSGLQETQYF
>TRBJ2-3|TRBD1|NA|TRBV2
TGTGCCAGCAGGTTGGGACAGTACACAGATACGCAGTATTTT
CASRLGQYTDTQYF
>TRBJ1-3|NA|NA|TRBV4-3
TGCGCCAGCAGCCCCTTAGGGCCCGGAAACACCATATATTTT
CASSPLGPGNTIYF
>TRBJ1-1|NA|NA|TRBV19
TGTGCCAGTAGTATCGGGGGGCCAGGCACTGAAGCTTTCTTT
CASSIGGPGTEAFF
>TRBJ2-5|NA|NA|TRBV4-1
TGCGCCAGCAGCCAAGCATGGGGGGAGACCCAGTACTTC
CASSQAWGETQYF
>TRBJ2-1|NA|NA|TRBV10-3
TGTGCCATCAGCGTGGATGGGGGCCGTCCGTACAATGAGCAGTTCTTC
CAISVDGGRPYNEQFF
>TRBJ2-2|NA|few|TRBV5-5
TGTGCCAGCAGCTTATGGATCGGGAACACCGGGGAGCTGTTTTTT
CASSLWIGNTGELFF
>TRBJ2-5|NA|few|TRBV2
TGTGCCAGCAAGGACCAAGGTTGGGTCCAAGAGACCCAGTACTTC
CASKDQGWVQETQYF
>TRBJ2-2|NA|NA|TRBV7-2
TGTGCCAGCAGCTTACGGCGGCGATTTACCGGGGAGCTGTTTTTT
CASSLRRRFTGELFF
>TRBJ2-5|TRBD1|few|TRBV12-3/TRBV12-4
TGTGCCAGCAGTTCGGGACAGGGGTTGGTGGAGACCCAGTACTTC
CASSSGQGLVETQYF
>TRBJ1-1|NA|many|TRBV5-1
TGCGCCAGCAGCGAAGTAAACACTGAAGCTTTCTTT
CASSEVNTEAFF
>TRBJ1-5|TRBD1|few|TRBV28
TGTGCCACCTCCGGGACAGGTGACAATCAGCCCCAGCATTTT
CATSGTGDNQPQHF
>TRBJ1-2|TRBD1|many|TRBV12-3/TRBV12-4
TGTGCCAGCAGAAAGACAGGGGGCGTTGGCTACACCTTC
CASRKTGGVGYTF
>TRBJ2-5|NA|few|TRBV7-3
TGTGCCAGCTCGGACACAAACCAAGAGACCCAGTACTTC
CASSDTNQETQYF
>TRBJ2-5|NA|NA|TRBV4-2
TGTGCCAGCAGCCAGCACCGCTCCCAGCGCCGAGACCAAGAGACCCAGTACTTC
CASSQHRSQRRDQETQYF
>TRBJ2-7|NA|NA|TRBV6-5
TGTGCCAGCCGACCCGGACAGCTCCGAGAGCAGTACTTC
CASRPGQLREQYF
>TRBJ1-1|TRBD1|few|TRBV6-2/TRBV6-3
TGTGCCAGCAAAACCGGGACAGGGCTGGCTGAAGCTTTCTTT
CASKTGTGLAEAFF
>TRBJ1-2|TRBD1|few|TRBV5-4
TGTGCCAGCAGCCGACTTGTAGGGGGCGCGAGAGGCTACACCTTC
CASSRLVGGARGYTF
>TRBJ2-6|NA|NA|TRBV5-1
TGCGCCAGCAGCTTGGAAGTTTCCTCTGGGGCCAACGTCCTGACTTTC
CASSLEVSSGANVLTF
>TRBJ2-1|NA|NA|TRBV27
TGTGCCAGCAGTGACCGACCGACAGGACCCAATGAGCAGTTCTTC
CASSDRPTGPNEQFF
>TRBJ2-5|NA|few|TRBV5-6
TGTGCCAGCAGCCGGGCAGGACACGAGACCCAGTACTTC
CASSRAGHETQYF
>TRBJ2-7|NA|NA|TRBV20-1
TGCAGTGCTCTCCTCACCTACGAGCAGTACTTC
CSALLTYEQYF
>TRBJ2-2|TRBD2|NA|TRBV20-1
TGCAGTGCTAGAGATCCGAGTAGCGGGGGAAGGACCGGGGAGCTGTTTTTT
CSARDPSSGGRTGELFF
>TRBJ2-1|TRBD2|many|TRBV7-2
TGTGCCAGCAGCCAAGGACTAGCGGGGAACCCCTACAATGAGCAGTTCTTC
CASSQGLAGNPYNEQFF
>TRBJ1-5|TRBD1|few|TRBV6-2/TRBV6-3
TGTGCCAGCAGCCCGACAGGGGCAAATCAGCCCCAGCATTTT
CASSPTGANQPQHF
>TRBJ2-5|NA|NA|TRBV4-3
TGCGCCAGCAGCCCCACACTGGGGCTAGCAGAGACCCAGTACTTC
CASSPTLGLAETQYF
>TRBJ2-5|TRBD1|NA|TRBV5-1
TGCGCCAGCAGCTTCGGGGACAGGGGGGATCAAGAGACCCAGTACTTC
CASSFGDRGDQETQYF
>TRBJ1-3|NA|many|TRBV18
TGTGCCAGCTCACGGGAAGTCACCCTGAACACCATATATTTT
CASSREVTLNTIYF
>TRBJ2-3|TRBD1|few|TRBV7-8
TGTGCCAGCACGGACAGGGGGCGTCGGACAGATACGCAGTATTTT
CASTDRGRRTDTQYF
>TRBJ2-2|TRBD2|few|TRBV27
TGTGCCAGCAAAATGACTAGCGGGTTAACCGGGGAGCTGTTTTTT
CASKMTSGLTGELFF
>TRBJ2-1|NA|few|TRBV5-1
TGCGCCAGCAGCATGGGTAGGGACAATGAGCAGTTCTTC
CASSMGRDNEQFF
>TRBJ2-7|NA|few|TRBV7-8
TGTGCCAGCAGCCGTAGTAGGGACTCCTACGAGCAGTACTTC
CASSRSRDSYEQYF
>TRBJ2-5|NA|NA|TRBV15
TGTGCCACCAGCTTTGACGGGACTCCTGGGGTAGGGGTGAACTTC
CATSFDGTPGVGVNF
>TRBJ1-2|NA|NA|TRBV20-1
TGCAGTGCTGTTCAGGGCGACATCTATGGCTACACCTTC
CSAVQGDIYGYTF
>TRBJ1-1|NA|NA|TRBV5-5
TGTGCCAGCAGTGGAGGGATCGGTGAAGCTTTCTTT
CASSGGIGEAFF
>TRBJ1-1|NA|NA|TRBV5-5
TGTGCCAGCAGCTCGGACCCCAGGGGTGAAGCTTTCTTT
CASSSDPRGEAFF
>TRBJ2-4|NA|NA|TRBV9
TGTGCCAGCAGCGTAGGAGTAGGGGGAGGTAACATTCAGTACTTC
CASSVGVGGGNIQYF
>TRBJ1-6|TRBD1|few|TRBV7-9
TGTGCCAGCAGCCTACGACAGGGAGGCTCACCCCTCCACTTT
CASSLRQGGSPLHF
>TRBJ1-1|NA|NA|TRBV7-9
TGTGCCAGCAGCTTATTGACATCTGAAGCTTTCTTT
CASSLLTSEAFF
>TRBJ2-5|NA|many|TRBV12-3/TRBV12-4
TGTGCCAGCAGCTCCCCAGTGGAGACCCAGTACTTC
CASSSPVETQYF
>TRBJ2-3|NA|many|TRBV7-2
TGTGCCAGCAGCGAAGCGAGCCCCGGGGGCACAGATACGCAGTATTTT
CASSEASPGGTDTQYF
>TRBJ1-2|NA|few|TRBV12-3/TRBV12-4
TGTGCCAGCAGTTTAGGCAGGGCGGGCTTC
CASSLGRAGF
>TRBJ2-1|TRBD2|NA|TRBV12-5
TGTGCTAGTGGTTCCCTGAGCGGGGGAGGCGAGCAGTTCTTC
CASGSLSGGGEQFF
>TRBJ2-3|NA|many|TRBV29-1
TGCAGCGTACGGGGACGCCACACAGATACGCAGTATTTT
CSVRGRHTDTQYF
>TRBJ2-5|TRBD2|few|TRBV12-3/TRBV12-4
TGTGCCAGCGGGGGGGGGGTTCAAGAGACCCAGTACTTC
CASGGGVQETQYF
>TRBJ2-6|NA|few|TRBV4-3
TGCGCCAGCAGCGGAGGGGCGATCTCTGGGGCCAACGTCCTGACTTTC
CASSGGAISGANVLTF
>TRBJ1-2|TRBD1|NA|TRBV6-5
TGTGCCAGCAGGGGTGGGACAGGGCGAGGCGGCTACACCTTC
CASRGGTGRGGYTF
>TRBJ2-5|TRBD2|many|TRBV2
TGTGCCAGCAGTGGGGCGGGGACTAGATTGGAGACCCAGTACTTC
CASSGAGTRLETQYF
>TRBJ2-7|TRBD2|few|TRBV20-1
TGCAGTGCTAGAGACCGCGTGCGGGGGGGCCACTACGAGCAGTACTTC
CSARDRVRGGHYEQYF
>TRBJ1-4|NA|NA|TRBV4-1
TGCGCCAGCAGCCAATATGGCGCAGGAACTAATGAAAAACTGTTTTTT
CASSQYGAGTNEKLFF
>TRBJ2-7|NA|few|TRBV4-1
TGCGCCAGCAGCCGGGGGAGTCTCTACGAGCAGTACTTC
CASSRGSLYEQYF
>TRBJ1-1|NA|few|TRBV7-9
TGTGCCAGCTGCGAATTAGGGAATACTGAAGCTTTCTTT
CASCELGNTEAFF
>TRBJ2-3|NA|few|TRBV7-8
TGTGCCAGCAGCTCGGACCTCACAGATACGCAGTATTTT
CASSSDLTDTQYF